This TCR beta chain was recovered during a study of blood T cell repertoires in COVID-19. Turning to the study itself: The United States, Italy and Spain were the sources of the acute and convalescent COVID-19 samples.

The CDR3 consists of 17 residues. V was clipped by 1 base and J by 4 bases; unmatched bases: 9. Germline-derived CDR1 and CDR2 are LGHDT and YNNKEL (reference sequence). Per the original data handling: It was from reference gene primer amplification that nucleated cell counts were estimated. The method was immunoSEQ multiplex PCR; TCRdb's version includes in-frame clones alone and lacks a portion of them. V, J and clone size are those of that table, while D and trimming were read from the DNA. The repertoire consists of roughly 250,000 clones, with under 90% occurring once and the leading ten covering around 7.8%.

The chain links TRBV3-1 (or the pseudogene TRBV3-2) to TRBJ2-7, with 11 bases aligning to TRBD2. The receptor comes from a human donor in a cohort sampled during active COVID-19. The sequenced sample was peripheral blood. This CDR3 is CASSQGGLAGGKYEQYF. The CDR3 nucleotides are TGTGCCAGCAGCCAAGGGGGGTTAGCGGGAGGGAAATACGAGCAGTACTTC.